Below are 25 T cell receptor beta chains sequenced from a single sample in a study of shared clonotypes between healthy human individuals. The protocol was immunoSEQ multiplex PCR, while the TCRdb copy is restricted to in-frame clones and leaves out a portion. The sample carries around 2.1 million clones, 95% recorded once. Sample: naive CD4+ T cells sorted from blood. Subset denoted: CD45RA+ positively selected. These receptors all stem from a man aged 18-30 years in good health.

The chain recombines TRBV19 with TRBJ2-4; no definite D call. V was pared by 4 bases and J by 4 bases, with 8 bases between. Germline lookup yields CDR1 LNHDA and CDR2 SQIVND (reference sequence). The CDR3 is made up of 13 amino acids. CDR3 protein: CASSTTPKNIQYF. As DNA, the CDR3 is TGTGCCAGTAGTACGACACCTAAAAACATTCAGTACTTC. The full variable domain, with the rest looked up from reference TRBV19 and TRBJ2-4, is DGGITQSPKYLFRKEGQNVTLSCEQNLNHDAMYWYRQDPGQGLRLIYYSQIVNDFQKGDIAEGYSVSREKKESFPLTVTSAQKNPTAFYLCASSTTPKNIQYFGAGTRLSVL.

V and J are TRBV5-1 and TRBJ2-2; D uncertain. The CDR3 sequence is 15 residues long. V lost 2 bases, J lost 0 bases, and 8 bases lay in between. From germline, CDR1 is SGHRS and CDR2 YFSETQ. The CDR3 nucleotides are TGCGCCAGCAGCTTTCGTCTCGCGAACACCGGGGAGCTGTTTTTT. Protein: CASSFRLANTGELFF. The full variable domain, rest sourced from reference TRBV5-1 and TRBJ2-2, is KAGVTQTPRYLIKTRGQQVTLSCSPISGHRSVSWYQQTPGQGLQFLFEYFSETQRNKGNFPGRFSGRQFSNSRSEMNVSTLELGDSALYLCASSFRLANTGELFFGEGSRLTVL.

This chain connects TRBV29-1 to TRBJ2-2, with TRBD2 matching over 7 bases. Germline CDR1 reads SQVTM; CDR2 reads ANQGSEA. The CDR3 has 14 residues. V lost 2 bases to trimming and J lost 1 base; unmatched junction nucleotides: 1. DNA for the CDR3: TGCAGCGTTGAACGCGGGAGGAACACCGGGGAGCTGTTTTTT. Amino acids: CSVERGRNTGELFF.

Concerning this clone: This sample also contains other DNA sequences that code for the same CDR3. This sequence joins TRBV5-1 and TRBJ2-7; TRBD1 aligns across 9 bases. V lost 0 bases, J lost 4 bases, and 2 bases stayed unmatched. This CDR3 region has 14 residues. CDR1 and CDR2 from the germline V gene are SGHRS and YFSETQ. The CDR3 DNA follows: TGCGCCAGCAGCTTGGGGGGACAGGGATACGAGCAGTACTTC. Its translation: CASSLGGQGYEQYF.

The J gene is TRBJ1-1, the V gene TRBV19; 8 nucleotides match TRBD1. There are 16 residues in the CDR3. With V trimmed by 5 bases and J by 0 bases, 8 bases remained unmatched. Germline loops: CDR1 LNHDA, CDR2 SQIVND (reference sequence). This CDR3 is CASSVHRGNMNTEAFF. DNA for the CDR3: TGTGCCAGTAGTGTCCACAGGGGGAATATGAACACTGAAGCTTTCTTT.

As to this clone: This sample includes further DNA sequences coding for the same CDR3. CDR3 in amino acids: CASSPDSYEQYF. In nucleotides, the CDR3 is TGTGCCAGCTCACCCGACAGTTACGAGCAGTACTTC. This chain uses TRBV18 with TRBJ2-7, with a weak D call TRBD1 (5 bases). The CDR3 sequence is 12 residues long. Germline loops: CDR1 KGHSH, CDR2 LQKENI. Trimming stripped 3 bases from V and 4 bases from J, with 7 bases between.

This chain uses TRBV28 with TRBJ1-2; D uncertain. Germline V CDR1 and CDR2: MDHEN, SYDVKM. V lost 2 bases, J lost 4 bases, and 8 bases lay in between. The CDR3 is made up of 13 amino acids. The CDR3 region is CASSLSQIYGYTF. The DNA for the CDR3 is TGTGCCAGCAGTTTAAGTCAAATCTATGGCTACACCTTC.

V gene TRBV11-2 combines with J gene TRBJ2-7; 8 nucleotides agree with TRBD2. This CDR3 comprises 16 residues. Germline values: CDR1 SGHAT, CDR2 FQNNGV. Trimming cost V 0 bases and J 7 bases; bases outside gene matches: 11. Here the CDR3 reads CASSLDLGSGDFEQYF. CDR3 in DNA: TGTGCCAGCAGCTTAGATCTGGGTAGCGGGGATTTTGAGCAGTACTTC.

With regard to this clone: The identical CDR3 is also encoded by other nucleotide sequences in the sample. The rearrangement uses TRBV7-2 and TRBJ2-7; 9 positions agree with TRBD1. J lost 3 bases, V lost 5 bases, and 5 bases had no gene match. The germline V gene encodes CDR1 SGHTA and CDR2 FQGNSA. CDR3 length: 14 residues. The CDR3 sequence: CASSRTGGFYEQYF. For the CDR3, the DNA is TGTGCCAGCAGCCGAACAGGGGGCTTCTACGAGCAGTACTTC.

This clone was counted once. The chain uses TRBV6-6 and TRBJ2-7; TRBD1 is a possible D gene (6 bases). CDR3 length: 15 residues. Trimming removed 6 bases at V and 0 bases at J, with 15 bases between. Germline V gene data show CDR1 as MNHNY and CDR2 as SVGAGI (reference sequence). The CDR3 loop is CASRLRDTSSYEQYF. In nucleotides, the CDR3 is TGTGCCAGCAGGCTCCGGGACACGAGCTCCTACGAGCAGTACTTC.

V usage is TRBV2 and J usage is TRBJ2-7, with D unclear. V was pared by 5 bases and J by 3 bases, with 8 bases between. The CDR3 length is 12 residues. The germline V gene encodes CDR1 SNHLY and CDR2 FYNNEI. The CDR3 DNA reads TGTGCCAGCAGTCCTTTCTTCTACGAGCAGTACTTC. It yields the protein CASSPFFYEQYF.

The chain employs TRBV18 and TRBJ1-1; TRBD1 is a possible D gene (5 bases). CDR1 and CDR2 from the germline V gene are KGHSH and LQKENI. Trimming took 3 bases from V and 0 from J, leaving 17 bases between them. This CDR3 region has 17 residues. CDR3 bases: TGTGCCAGCTCACCGAGGCAGGGCTCCCTCATGAACACTGAAGCTTTCTTT. As protein: CASSPRQGSLMNTEAFF. Full variable domain (remainder filled in from reference TRBV18 and TRBJ1-1): NAGVMQNPRHLVRRRGQEARLRCSPMKGHSHVYWYRQLPEEGLKFMVYLQKENIIDESGMPKERFSAEFPKEGPSILRIQQVVRGDSAAYFCASSPRQGSLMNTEAFFGQGTRLTVV.

This chain links TRBV28 with TRBJ2-7; a possible D gene is TRBD2 (7 bases). V lost 7 bases and J 7 bases, leaving 20 bases between the germline ends. This CDR3 region has 14 residues. CDR1 and CDR2 (germline): MDHEN, SYDVKM. CDR3 nucleotides: TGTGCCAGCACCAACTCTCGGGGGGCAGGGGAGCAGTACTTC. Residues: CASTNSRGAGEQYF. Filled out from reference TRBV28 and TRBJ2-7, the complete variable domain reads DVKVTQSSRYLVKRTGEKVFLECVQDMDHENMFWYRQDPGLGLRLIYFSYDVKMKEKGDIPEGYSVSREKKERFSLILESASTNQTSMYLCASTNSRGAGEQYFGPGTRLTVT.

In this sample, this clone turned up a few times. This chain links TRBV11-3 with TRBJ1-6; 7 nucleotides line up with TRBD1. The germline V gene has CDR1 SGHNT and CDR2 YENEEA. This CDR3 contains 16 residues. V lost 4 bases to trimming and J lost 1 base; unmatched junction nucleotides: 4. The DNA of the CDR3 is TGTGCCAGCAGCTCCAGGGGGGAGTCCTATAATTCACCCCTCCACTTT. Protein product: CASSSRGESYNSPLHF.

This clone was seen more than once but under ten times. Other DNA sequences in the same sample also yield this CDR3. The V call is TRBV5-1, the J call TRBJ1-2; 8 bases are a match to TRBD1. Germline assignment: CDR1 SGHRS and CDR2 YFSETQ. The CDR3 spans 14 residues. The trim removed 0 bases at V and 4 bases at J, leaving 2 bases unmatched. CDR3 DNA: TGCGCCAGCAGCTTGGGACAGGGGTTCTATGGCTACACCTTC. This codes for CASSLGQGFYGYTF.

The chain uses TRBV5-8 and TRBJ1-5, with TRBD1 matching over 8 bases. CDR3 size: 15 residues. With V trimmed by 4 bases and J by 7 bases, 10 bases remained unmatched. The V gene's germline CDR1 is SGHTS and CDR2 YDEGEE. For the CDR3, the DNA is TGTGCCAGCAGCATCCGGACAGGGACGGGGCAGCCCCAGCATTTT. Its protein product is CASSIRTGTGQPQHF.

The V gene is TRBV28, the J gene TRBJ1-2; no clear D. The germline V and J ends were trimmed by 5 bases and 6 bases, with 16 bases remaining between them. The CDR3 length is 14 residues. Per germline, CDR1 MDHEN and CDR2 SYDVKM. DNA for the CDR3: TGTGCCAGCAGTCCTCCCGTTTTTGGGGATGGCTACACCTTC. Translated, it gives CASSPPVFGDGYTF.

The genes are TRBV19 and TRBJ2-3; the match to TRBD1 covers 9 bases. CDR3 length: 17 residues. Germline V CDR1 and CDR2: LNHDA, SQIVND (reference sequence). The V gene end was trimmed by 8 bases and the J gene end by 2 bases; junction bases not matched to a gene: 14. CDR3 coding DNA: TGTGCCAGTGGAACCGGGACAGGGACTACCTCCACAGATACGCAGTATTTT. It codes for CASGTGTGTTSTDTQYF.

The chain joins TRBV5-4 to TRBJ2-5, with 9 bases lining up with TRBD1. With V trimmed by 4 bases and J by 5 bases, 6 bases remained unmatched. Germline V CDR1 and CDR2: SGHNT, YYREEE (reference sequence). This CDR3 is built from 14 residues. The CDR3 loop is CASSRTGDRETQYF. The CDR3, as DNA: TGTGCCAGCAGCCGGACAGGGGATAGGGAGACCCAGTACTTC.

Points on this clone: In the same sample, other DNA sequences code for this CDR3. The chain couples TRBV10-1 to TRBJ2-1; tentatively, D is TRBD1 (6 bases). This CDR3 contains 15 residues. From germline, CDR1 is WNHNN and CDR2 SYGVQD (reference sequence). With 5 bases removed from V and 0 bases from J, the gap between germline ends came to 11 bases. For the CDR3, the DNA is TGCGCCAGCAGTCCAGGGGTTAGCTCCTACAATGAGCAGTTCTTC. Translation gives CASSPGVSSYNEQFF.

The sample holds one count of this clone. The chain employs TRBV9 and TRBJ2-2; D may be TRBD1 (6 bases). Deletions cut 4 bases from V and 0 bases from J, with 22 bases between. The CDR3 is made up of 19 amino acids. Germline CDR1 and CDR2: SGDLS and YYNGEE. This CDR3 is CASSPRTENLWANTGELFF. In DNA form, the CDR3 reads TGTGCCAGCAGCCCCCGGACAGAAAATTTATGGGCGAACACCGGGGAGCTGTTTTTT.

The chain carries TRBV5-1 and TRBJ2-3; 7 positions match TRBD1. Germline CDR1 reads SGHRS; CDR2 reads YFSETQ. The CDR3 length is 15 residues. V shed 4 bases, J shed 5 bases, and the junction held 10 bases outside the gene matches. CDR3 coding DNA: TGCGCCAGCAGCCCCTTGACAGGGTACAAAGATACGCAGTATTTT. Protein product: CASSPLTGYKDTQYF.

The rearrangement uses TRBV2 and TRBJ2-1, with 11 bases identical to TRBD2. Germline lookup yields CDR1 SNHLY and CDR2 FYNNEI. This CDR3 contains 17 residues. V shed 4 bases, J shed 5 bases, and the junction held 10 bases outside the gene matches. The CDR3 protein is CASSVPGLADQNNEQFF. CDR3 in DNA: TGTGCCAGCAGTGTCCCGGGACTAGCGGACCAAAACAATGAGCAGTTCTTC.

The chain couples TRBV21-1 to TRBJ1-5; TRBD1, the D gene given by the table, was not confirmed from the DNA. TRBV21-1 is tagged as a pseudogene. CDR3 length: 16 residues. The DNA of the CDR3 is TGTGCCAGCAGAAAGTTAGGGACAGGGGAATTTCAGCCCCAGCATTTT. Protein: CASRKLGTGEFQPQHF.

This clone was found once. V gene TRBV28 combines with J gene TRBJ1-3, with 7 nucleotides matching TRBD1. Trimming at V came to 4 bases and at J to 1 base, leaving 7 bases not matched to a gene. The CDR3 contains 16 residues. The germline CDR1 and CDR2 sequences are MDHEN and SYDVKM. The CDR3 DNA follows: TGTGCCAGCAGTTGGCGACAGGGACTATCTGGAAACACCATATATTTT. Its protein is CASSWRQGLSGNTIYF.